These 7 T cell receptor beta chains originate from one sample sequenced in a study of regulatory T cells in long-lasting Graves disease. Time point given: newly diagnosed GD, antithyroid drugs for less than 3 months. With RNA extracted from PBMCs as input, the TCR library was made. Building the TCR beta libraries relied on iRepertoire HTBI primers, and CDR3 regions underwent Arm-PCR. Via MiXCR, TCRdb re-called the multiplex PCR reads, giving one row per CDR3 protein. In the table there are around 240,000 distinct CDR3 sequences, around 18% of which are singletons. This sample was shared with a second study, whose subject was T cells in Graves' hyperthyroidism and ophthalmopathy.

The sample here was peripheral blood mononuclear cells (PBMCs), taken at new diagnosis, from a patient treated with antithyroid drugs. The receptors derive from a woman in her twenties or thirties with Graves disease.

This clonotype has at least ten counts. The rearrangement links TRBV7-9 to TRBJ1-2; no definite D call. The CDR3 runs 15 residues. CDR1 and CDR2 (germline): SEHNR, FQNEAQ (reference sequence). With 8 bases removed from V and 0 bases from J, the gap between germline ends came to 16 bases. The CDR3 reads CASSFGEVTNYGYTF. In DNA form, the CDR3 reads TGTGCCAGCTCCTTCGGTGAGGTTACTAACTATGGCTACACCTTC.

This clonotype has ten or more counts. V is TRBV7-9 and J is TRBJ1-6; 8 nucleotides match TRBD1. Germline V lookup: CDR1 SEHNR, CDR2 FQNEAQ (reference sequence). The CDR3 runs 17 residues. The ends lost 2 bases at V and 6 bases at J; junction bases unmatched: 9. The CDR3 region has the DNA TGTGCCAGCAGCTTACGCTTGGGGACAGGCCGTAATTCACCCCTCCACTTT. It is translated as CASSLRLGTGRNSPLHF.

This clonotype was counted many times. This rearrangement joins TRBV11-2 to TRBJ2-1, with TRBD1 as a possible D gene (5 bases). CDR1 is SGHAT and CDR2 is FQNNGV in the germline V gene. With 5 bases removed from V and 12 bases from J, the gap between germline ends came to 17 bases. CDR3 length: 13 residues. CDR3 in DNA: TGTGCCAGCAGCCCGACCGGACAAAATCGGCAGTTCTTC. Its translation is CASSPTGQNRQFF.

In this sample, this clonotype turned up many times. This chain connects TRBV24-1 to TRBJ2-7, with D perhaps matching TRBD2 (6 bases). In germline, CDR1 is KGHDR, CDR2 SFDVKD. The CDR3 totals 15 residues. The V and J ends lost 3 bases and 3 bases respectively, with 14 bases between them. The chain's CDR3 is CATSDGEDGYYEQYF. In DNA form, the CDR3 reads TGTGCCACCAGTGATGGGGAGGACGGATACTACGAGCAGTACTTC.

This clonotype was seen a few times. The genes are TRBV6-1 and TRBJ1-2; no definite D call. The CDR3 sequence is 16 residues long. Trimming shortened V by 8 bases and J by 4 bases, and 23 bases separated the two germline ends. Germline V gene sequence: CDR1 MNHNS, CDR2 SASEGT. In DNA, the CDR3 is TGTGCCAGCCGACGAGGTCTGGAGAGAGGGATCTATGGCTACACCTTC. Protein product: CASRRGLERGIYGYTF.

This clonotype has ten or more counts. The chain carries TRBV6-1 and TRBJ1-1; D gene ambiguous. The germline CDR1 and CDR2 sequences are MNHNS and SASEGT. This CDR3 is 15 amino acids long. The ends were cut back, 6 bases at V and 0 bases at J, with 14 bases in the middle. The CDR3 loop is CASRLLRVMNTEAFF. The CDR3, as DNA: TGTGCCAGCAGACTTCTAAGGGTCATGAACACTGAAGCTTTCTTT.

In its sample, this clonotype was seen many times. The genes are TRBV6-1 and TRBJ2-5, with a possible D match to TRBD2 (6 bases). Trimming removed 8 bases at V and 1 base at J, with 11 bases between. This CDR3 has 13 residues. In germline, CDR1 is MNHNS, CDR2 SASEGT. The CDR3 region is CASLAGLQETQYF. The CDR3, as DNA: TGTGCCAGCCTTGCGGGACTCCAAGAGACCCAGTACTTC.